Listed below are T cell receptor beta chains from one sample, sequenced in a study of blood T cell repertoires in COVID-19. TCRdb's table, derived via immunoSEQ multiplex PCR, lists solely in-frame clones and lacks some. The sample consists of hundreds of thousands of clones, around 87% of them appearing once. The material sequenced was peripheral blood. Every receptor here comes from a woman in her 30s who had recovered from COVID-19. The CDR3 runs from the conserved cysteine through the conserved F or W. A D gene is named only where the DNA matches it firmly. Not all rows give a size; the values are once, few, many and, for expanded clones, a class.

TGCGCCAGTCGTCATCGGGACTCATCTTTCGATGAGCAGTTCTTC	CASRHRDSSFDEQFF	TRBV4-1	TRBJ2-1	NA	once
TGCAGTGCTAGTTCCCTAGCGGGGAGAAACGAGCAGTACTTC	CSASSLAGRNEQYF	TRBV20-1	TRBJ2-7	TRBD2	few
TGTGCCTTAACGGAGGGATTCTATGGCTACACCTTC	CALTEGFYGYTF	TRBV30	TRBJ1-2	NA	NA
TGTGCCAGCAGCTCAGGTTCGGGGGAACTGGGAGCTTTCTTT	CASSSGSGELGAFF	TRBV7-2	TRBJ1-1	NA	NA
TGCGCCAGCAGCCAAGACTTGCAGGCTGGAAACACCATATATTTT	CASSQDLQAGNTIYF	TRBV4-3	TRBJ1-3	NA	NA
TGTGCCGGAGGGGGGGTTCGCGGTACGCAGTATTTT	CAGGGVRGTQYF	TRBV6-6	TRBJ2-3	NA	once
TGCGCCAGCAGCTGGACAGAGCCTAACTATGGCTACACCTTC	CASSWTEPNYGYTF	TRBV5-1	TRBJ1-2	NA	NA
TGTGCCAGCAGACTAGACAGGGTGCAGTTCTTC	CASRLDRVQFF	TRBV6-5	TRBJ2-1	TRBD1	NA
TGTGCCAGCTCACCCGAACAGGGCCCCGGCTATGGCTACACCTTC	CASSPEQGPGYGYTF	TRBV18	TRBJ1-2	NA	once
TGTGCCAGCAGTCCGGACAGGGCGGAGACCCAGTACTTC	CASSPDRAETQYF	TRBV27	TRBJ2-5	TRBD1	once
TGTGCCTGGAGCGTTCTTGACAGGGCTGGAAACACCATATATTTT	CAWSVLDRAGNTIYF	TRBV30	TRBJ1-3	TRBD1	NA
TGTGCCAGTAGTATATACGGGGCTGGAAACACCATATATTTT	CASSIYGAGNTIYF	TRBV19	TRBJ1-3	NA	NA
TGTGCCATCAGTGAGTCGCGGAGGGGCCAAGAGACCCAGTACTTC	CAISESRRGQETQYF	TRBV10-3	TRBJ2-5	NA	NA
TGTGCCAGCAGTCGACAGGTCACCGGGGAGCTGTTTTTT	CASSRQVTGELFF	TRBV3-1/TRBV3-2	TRBJ2-2	NA	once
TGTGCCAGCAGTGAATGGTACGGAGGAGCGGGAGGGCTCTACGAGCAGTACTTC	CASSEWYGGAGGLYEQYF	TRBV2	TRBJ2-7	TRBD2	NA
TGTGCCAGCAGTACCGGGCGGGGAACTGCTTACGAGCAGTACTTC	CASSTGRGTAYEQYF	TRBV2	TRBJ2-7	NA	NA
TGTGCCAGCAGCTTGGGGGGACTAGCGGCCTACAATGAGCAGTTCTTC	CASSLGGLAAYNEQFF	TRBV5-4	TRBJ2-1	TRBD2	NA
TGTGCCAGCTCACCCGCGACAGGCCGACTAAATGAAAAACTGTTTTTT	CASSPATGRLNEKLFF	TRBV18	TRBJ1-4	NA	NA
TGCGCCAGCAGCGTACCCGACAGGGTCGGGGGCTACACCTTC	CASSVPDRVGGYTF	TRBV5-1	TRBJ1-2	TRBD1	NA
TGTGCCAGCAGCCCGGGACAGGGCCCTAATGAAAAACTGTTTTTT	CASSPGQGPNEKLFF	TRBV11-2	TRBJ1-4	TRBD1	NA
TGTGCCAGCAGCGATCCACAGGGGTCCCCCTACGAGCAGTACTTC	CASSDPQGSPYEQYF	TRBV5-6	TRBJ2-7	TRBD1	NA
TGTGCCAGCAGCCCTGAGGACAGGGGGTACTACGAGCAGTACTTC	CASSPEDRGYYEQYF	TRBV7-9	TRBJ2-7	TRBD1	NA
TGCGCCAGCAGCTTGGGTCACAGCTACCACTCTGGGGCCAACGTCCTGACTTTC	CASSLGHSYHSGANVLTF	TRBV5-1	TRBJ2-6	NA	NA
TGTGCCAGCTCACCACCCAGCGGGAGGGCGGATACGCAGTATTTT	CASSPPSGRADTQYF	TRBV18	TRBJ2-3	TRBD2	NA
TGTGCCATCAGTGAGCAACAGGGGCTGGGGGGTGAGCAGTTCTTC	CAISEQQGLGGEQFF	TRBV10-3	TRBJ2-1	NA	once
TGTGCCAGTAGTATATCGAGCGGGAGATTGTATAATGAGCAGTTCTTC	CASSISSGRLYNEQFF	TRBV19	TRBJ2-1	TRBD2	NA
TGTGCCAGCAGCTTCGGGGGACAGTCTCACGAGCAGTACTTC	CASSFGGQSHEQYF	TRBV4-2	TRBJ2-7	NA	NA
TGTGCCAGCAGCTCCAGGGGATTGAACACTGAAGCTTTCTTT	CASSSRGLNTEAFF	TRBV7-2	TRBJ1-1	NA	NA
TGTGCCAGCAGCTTGGTGGGGACAGTTGATTCACCCCTCCACTTT	CASSLVGTVDSPLHF	TRBV7-2	TRBJ1-6	TRBD1	NA
TGTGCCAGCAGTGAGGCCGGCGGGACCCAGTACTTC	CASSEAGGTQYF	TRBV2	TRBJ2-5	NA	NA
TGTGCCAGCAGCTTTTTCGGGGGGGGAGAAAACACCATATATTTT	CASSFFGGGENTIYF	TRBV5-4	TRBJ1-3	NA	few
TGTGCCAGCAGTTTATCGTGGCTAGCGGGAGGGGAAGAGCAGTTCTTC	CASSLSWLAGGEEQFF	TRBV27	TRBJ2-1	TRBD2	NA
TGTGCCAGCAGCCCAGGCGGGCAGCCCCCAGAAACGCAGTATTTT	CASSPGGQPPETQYF	TRBV11-2	TRBJ2-3	NA	NA
TGTGCCAGCAAGGGGACTAGCGGATACAATGAGCAGTTCTTC	CASKGTSGYNEQFF	TRBV2	TRBJ2-1	TRBD2	NA
TGTGCCAGCAGCTACCTAGTCGCGCAGTATTTT	CASSYLVAQYF	TRBV7-9	TRBJ2-3	NA	NA
TGTGCCAGCAGCCCAGCTGGGCTAGCGGGAAAGACCCAGTACTTC	CASSPAGLAGKTQYF	TRBV7-2	TRBJ2-5	TRBD2	once
TGTGCCAGCAGTCCCCCAGGGGGCCCAAATCAGCCCCAGCATTTT	CASSPPGGPNQPQHF	TRBV28	TRBJ1-5	TRBD1	few
TGTGCCAGCAGCTTGTATCCAGGAGGACAGGATGGCTACACCTTC	CASSLYPGGQDGYTF	TRBV5-5	TRBJ1-2	TRBD1	NA
TGCGCCAGCAGACCGGGGACAGGGGGGAACAATGAGCAGTTCTTC	CASRPGTGGNNEQFF	TRBV5-1	TRBJ2-1	TRBD1	NA
TGCGCCAGCAGCCAAGATACCTACAATGAGCAGTTCTTC	CASSQDTYNEQFF	TRBV4-3	TRBJ2-1	NA	once
TGTGCCAGTAGTCCCTCGGGAGGACCTCACGAGCAGTACTTC	CASSPSGGPHEQYF	TRBV19	TRBJ2-7	TRBD2	NA
TGTGCCAGCACCTCCTGGGGACTCCCCGAGCAGTACTTC	CASTSWGLPEQYF	TRBV6-6	TRBJ2-7	NA	NA
TGCGCCAGCAGCTTGGGTACAGGGAAAGAGACCCAGTACTTC	CASSLGTGKETQYF	TRBV5-1	TRBJ2-5	NA	NA
TGTGCCAGCAGTTTTAGACAGTCTTACGAGCAGTACTTC	CASSFRQSYEQYF	TRBV28	TRBJ2-7	NA	NA
TGTGCCAGCAGCCCCCAACAATTTCTTAATGAAAAACTGTTTTTT	CASSPQQFLNEKLFF	TRBV7-9	TRBJ1-4	NA	NA
TGCGCCAGCAGCCAAGGTAGCGGGAGGGATGGTTACGAGCAGTACTTC	CASSQGSGRDGYEQYF	TRBV4-3	TRBJ2-7	TRBD2	NA
TGTGCCAGCAGCTTGGACAGGGAGCGGCATCAGCCCCAGCATTTT	CASSLDRERHQPQHF	TRBV5-6	TRBJ1-5	NA	NA
TGTGCCAGCAGCCAAGACTCGGGAGTTGAAGCTTTCTTT	CASSQDSGVEAFF	TRBV3-1/TRBV3-2	TRBJ1-1	NA	NA
TGTGCCGGAAAGACAGGGAGGTCTGGAAACACCATATATTTT	CAGKTGRSGNTIYF	TRBV6-4	TRBJ1-3	TRBD1	NA
TGTGCCAGCAGTTCGGGACAGCTCGATTCGTTCTCTGGAAACACCATATATTTT	CASSSGQLDSFSGNTIYF	TRBV28	TRBJ1-3	TRBD1	NA